The sequence of this T cell receptor (beta chain) was determined in a study of cytomegalovirus exposure and HLA in healthy donors. Study at large: According to later analysis, the same platform produced the roughly 120 validation and some 680 first-cohort repertoires. Overall study findings and caveats: According to a subsequent analysis, TCR clusters identified in the first cohort showed a tendency to co-occur across the 110 or so validation repertoires. A few chains tied to CMV proved CMV antigen-specific in vitro. The study listed 150 to 200 cytomegalovirus-associated TCR beta chains.

Assay: immunoSEQ multiplex PCR; the TCRdb copy retains only in-frame clones and omits some. This table has some 120,000 clones, about 94% appearing once. CDR1 is SGHRS and CDR2 is YFSETQ in the germline V gene. This CDR3 has 15 amino acids. V was clipped by 1 base and J by 6 bases, with 14 bases between them. This clone was observed once. The antigen is undetermined. This clonotype was sampled from a woman aged 18-29 years in good health and CMV-seronegative. Sequenced input: PBMCs. This chain uses TRBV5-1 with TRBJ2-1; TRBD2 is a possible D gene (6 bases). CDR3 sequence: CASSLRLEYGNEQFF. CDR3 coding DNA: TGCGCCAGCAGCTTGAGACTAGAATATGGCAATGAGCAGTTCTTC.